Reported below is one TCR beta chain. No antigen is known for it. The record originates from a study of T-cell reconstitution after alpha-beta-depleted transplantation in children. Study-wide findings and caveats: Reportedly, only several hundred clones from non-depleted graft cells drove alpha-beta T-cell counts at about two months.

This CDR3 contains 14 residues. Trimming pared 4 bases from V and 3 bases from J, leaving 13 bases between. CDR1 MNHEY and CDR2 SMNVEV come from the germline V gene (reference sequence). Unique molecular identifiers were built into the TCRbeta library. MiXCR, run by TCRdb on the PCR reads, gives a single entry per CDR3 protein. The table shows roughly 790,000 distinct CDR3 sequences, with approximately 15% occurring only once. This TCR was recovered from a male patient between 10 and 17 years old who had a stem cell transplant for acute lymphoblastic leukemia, so the T cells may come from the graft donor. This chain joins TRBV27 and TRBJ2-7; a weak D match, TRBD1 (8 bases). The sample consisted of PBMCs, mostly from graft donor cells, taken 360 days after TCRalphabeta/CD19-depleted stem cell transplant. This CDR3 reads CASSSTGDYYEQYF. The DNA of the CDR3 is TGTGCCAGCAGTTCGACAGGGGACTACTACGAGCAGTACTTC.